These T cell receptor beta chains were read from a single sample in a study of T cell clonotyping in hematopoietic cell transplantation. Libraries were prepared by immunoSEQ multiplex PCR; TCRdb keeps only in-frame clonotypes and omits some of them. The table records 6,000 or so clones, around nine tenths of them present only once. Specimen: peripheral blood mononuclear cells, collected 100 days after allogeneic stem cell transplant. The receptor source for this set is a female patient in her 40s who had an allogeneic stem cell transplant from a related donor, so the T cells may come from the graft donor. Some clones in this sample may be carry-over from other donors' samples. CDR3s include the opening cysteine and the closing phenylalanine or tryptophan. D genes are given only for firm matches. The size entry is marked missing in some rows and otherwise reads once, few, many or a size class.

v_call	clone_size	j_call	d_call	cdr3_aa	cdr3_nt
TRBV4-1	.	TRBJ1-2	.	CASSQDQGKPYGYTF	TGCGCCAGCAGCCAAGATCAGGGCAAACCCTATGGCTACACCTTC
TRBV4-3	.	TRBJ2-1	TRBD2	CASSQGLGTSGGQFF	TGCGCCAGCAGCCAGGGCCTCGGGACTAGCGGGGGCCAGTTCTTC
TRBV13	.	TRBJ1-5	.	CASSLEGSGQPQHF	TGTGCCAGCAGCTTAGAGGGGAGCGGTCAGCCCCAGCATTTT
TRBV18	.	TRBJ2-7	.	CASSPGNIYEQYF	TGTGCCAGCTCACCAGGGAATATCTACGAGCAGTACTTC
TRBV4-2	once	TRBJ1-2	TRBD1	CASSQRPGQGAGGYTF	TGTGCCAGCAGCCAAAGACCGGGACAGGGGGCCGGTGGCTACACCTTC
TRBV5-1	.	TRBJ1-2	.	CASSSLGGDDQDRSYGYTF	TGCGCCAGCAGCTCACTTGGGGGGGACGACCAGGACCGATCGTATGGCTACACCTTC
TRBV6-5	.	TRBJ1-5	.	CASSYGGRDQPQHF	TGTGCCAGCAGTTACGGGGGGCGGGATCAGCCCCAGCATTTT
TRBV7-7	.	TRBJ2-3	TRBD2	CASSAGAGTDTQYF	TGTGCCAGCAGCGCGGGAGCTGGCACAGATACGCAGTATTTT
TRBV28	.	TRBJ2-7	TRBD1	CASNPTGTGGAYEQYF	TGTGCCAGCAACCCAACCGGGACAGGGGGCGCCTACGAGCAGTACTTC
TRBV4-2	few	TRBJ2-1	TRBD2	CASSQDSGNLHNEQFF	TGTGCCAGCAGCCAAGATAGCGGGAACCTACACAATGAGCAGTTCTTC
TRBV2	.	TRBJ2-7	TRBD2	CASSASREGPSYEQYF	TGTGCCAGCAGCGCGTCACGGGAGGGGCCTTCCTACGAGCAGTACTTC
TRBV30	.	TRBJ2-7	.	CAWNRASLGYEQYF	TGTGCCTGGAACCGGGCTTCCCTAGGGTACGAGCAGTACTTC
TRBV27	once	TRBJ2-3	.	CASTPAGQSVDTQYF	TGTGCCAGCACCCCCGCCGGACAGAGCGTCGATACGCAGTATTTT
TRBV10-3	.	TRBJ2-1	TRBD2	CAITPGGGSNEQFF	TGTGCCATCACCCCCGGGGGGGGGTCCAATGAGCAGTTCTTC
TRBV19	.	TRBJ1-2	TRBD1	CASSTGQSGGYTF	TGTGCCAGTAGTACGGGACAGAGTGGGGGCTACACCTTC
TRBV27	.	TRBJ1-2	TRBD1	CASRILGQGGNYGYTF	TGTGCCAGCAGAATACTTGGACAGGGGGGGAACTATGGCTACACCTTC
TRBV5-1	.	TRBJ1-4	TRBD1	CASSLLGQNEKLFF	TGCGCCAGCAGCTTGTTGGGACAGAATGAAAAACTGTTTTTT
TRBV7-2	.	TRBJ1-4	TRBD1	CASSSGGQGREKLFF	TGTGCCAGCAGCTCTGGGGGACAGGGGCGCGAAAAACTGTTTTTT
TRBV6-5	.	TRBJ1-2	.	CASKVRADYGYTF	TGTGCCAGCAAGGTTCGGGCGGACTATGGCTACACCTTC
TRBV4-1	.	TRBJ2-7	TRBD1	CASSRGPGGSYEQYF	TGCGCCAGCAGCCGGGGCCCAGGGGGCTCCTACGAGCAGTACTTC
TRBV5-4	once	TRBJ2-7	TRBD2	CASSLAGAAYEQYF	TGTGCCAGCAGCCTAGCGGGGGCGGCCTACGAGCAGTACTTC
TRBV30	.	TRBJ2-7	.	CAWSVQGIHEQYF	TGTGCCTGGAGTGTACAGGGTATCCACGAGCAGTACTTC
TRBV19	.	TRBJ2-3	.	CASSITVSDTQYF	TGTGCCAGTAGTATAACAGTTTCAGATACGCAGTATTTT
TRBV2	once	TRBJ2-7	.	CASSEETPVDEQYF	TGTGCCAGCAGTGAGGAGACCCCGGTTGACGAGCAGTACTTC
TRBV14	.	TRBJ1-2	TRBD1	CASSQDETGGYGYTF	TGTGCCAGCAGCCAAGATGAGACAGGGGGCTATGGCTACACCTTC
TRBV19	.	TRBJ2-5	.	CASSRTRQETQYF	TGTGCCAGTAGCCGGACACGCCAAGAGACCCAGTACTTC
TRBV11-3	.	TRBJ2-3	TRBD1	CASSLGKTGAPTDTQYF	TGTGCCAGCAGCTTAGGGAAGACAGGGGCCCCCACAGATACGCAGTATTTT
TRBV7-2	.	TRBJ1-1	.	CASTAYRNTEAFF	TGTGCCAGCACCGCCTACAGGAACACTGAAGCTTTCTTT
TRBV27	.	TRBJ2-6	.	CASSSTRGGANVLTF	TGTGCCAGCAGTTCCACCCGAGGGGGGGCCAACGTCCTGACTTTC
TRBV7-9	once	TRBJ2-1	.	CASLGTGNEQFF	TGTGCCAGCCTTGGGACTGGCAATGAGCAGTTCTTC
TRBV30	.	TRBJ2-2	.	CAWTRQGMGELFF	TGTGCCTGGACCCGGCAGGGGATGGGGGAGCTGTTTTTT
TRBV13	.	TRBJ2-2	TRBD1	CASSLEGQGTGELFF	TGTGCCAGCAGCTTAGAGGGACAGGGAACCGGGGAGCTGTTTTTT
TRBV5-1	.	TRBJ2-7	.	CASSSLFSYEQYF	TGCGCCAGCAGCTCTCTCTTCTCCTACGAGCAGTACTTC
TRBV18	.	TRBJ1-1	.	CASSPQPNTEAFF	TGTGCCAGCTCACCGCAACCCAACACTGAAGCTTTCTTT
TRBV10-3	.	TRBJ1-1	.	CAIKRTEMNTEAFF	TGTGCCATCAAACGGACGGAGATGAACACTGAAGCTTTCTTT
TRBV29-1	.	TRBJ2-2	.	CSVLDRNSNTGELFF	TGCAGCGTTCTGGACAGAAACTCGAACACCGGGGAGCTGTTTTTT
TRBV1	.	TRBJ2-7	.	CTSSPPYSSYEQYF	TGCACCAGCAGCCCTCCCTATAGCTCCTACGAGCAGTACTTC
TRBV11-1	.	TRBJ1-1	.	CASSLYRETEAFF	TGTGCCAGCAGCCTATACAGGGAAACTGAAGCTTTCTTT
TRBV7-9	.	TRBJ2-4	.	CASSPPYRGRETYIQYF	TGTGCCAGCAGCCCCCCATACAGGGGACGGGAGACGTACATTCAGTACTTC
TRBV19	.	TRBJ2-7	TRBD2	CASSSGTTLPRQYF	TGTGCCAGTAGTAGCGGGACTACCCTTCCTCGGCAGTACTTC
TRBV6-1	.	TRBJ1-2	TRBD1	CASSVDRGNYGYTF	TGTGCCAGCAGCGTGGACAGGGGGAACTATGGCTACACCTTC
TRBV11-3	.	TRBJ1-6	TRBD1	CASSFAGGDSPLHF	TGTGCCAGCAGCTTCGCAGGGGGAGATTCACCCCTCCACTTT
TRBV19	.	TRBJ1-1	.	CASSITKGERAFF	TGTGCCAGTAGTATCACAAAGGGAGAGAGGGCTTTCTTT
TRBV7-2	.	TRBJ2-1	TRBD1	CASSLVASGQGAVNEQFF	TGTGCCAGCAGCTTAGTAGCGTCGGGACAGGGGGCGGTAAATGAGCAGTTCTTC
TRBV6-9	once	TRBJ2-5	.	CASSKLTIQETQYF	TGTGCCAGCAGTAAGCTAACAATCCAAGAGACCCAGTACTTC
TRBV9	.	TRBJ2-3	.	CASSVGSLPTDTQYF	TGTGCCAGCAGCGTAGGTTCGCTGCCTACAGATACGCAGTATTTT
TRBV6-6	.	TRBJ1-2	TRBD1	CASSYTTGDGYTF	TGTGCCAGCAGTTACACGACAGGGGATGGCTACACCTTC
TRBV15	.	TRBJ2-3	.	CATSIQGADTQYF	TGTGCCACCAGCATCCAGGGTGCAGATACGCAGTATTTT